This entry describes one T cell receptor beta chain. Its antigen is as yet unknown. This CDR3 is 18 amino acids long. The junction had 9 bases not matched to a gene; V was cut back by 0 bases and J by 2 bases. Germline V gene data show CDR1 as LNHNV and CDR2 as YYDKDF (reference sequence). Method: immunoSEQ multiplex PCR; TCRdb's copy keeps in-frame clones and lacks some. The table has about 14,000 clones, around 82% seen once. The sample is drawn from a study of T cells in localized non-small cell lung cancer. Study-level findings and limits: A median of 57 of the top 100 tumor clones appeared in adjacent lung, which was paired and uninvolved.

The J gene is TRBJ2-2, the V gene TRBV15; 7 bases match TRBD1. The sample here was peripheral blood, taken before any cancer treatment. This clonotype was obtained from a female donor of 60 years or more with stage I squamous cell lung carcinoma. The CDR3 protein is CATSRDWDSHTNTGELFF. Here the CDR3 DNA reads TGTGCCACCAGCAGAGATTGGGACAGCCACACTAACACCGGGGAGCTGTTTTTT.